Listed below are T cell receptor beta chains from one sample, sequenced in a study of shared clonotypes between healthy human individuals. This table comes from immunoSEQ multiplex PCR, and its TCRdb copy is limited to in-frame clones, with some not included. The table includes about 2.3 million clones, 80% to 95% detected once. Sequenced sample: naive CD4+ T cells from PBMCs. Receptor source: a young man in good health. Some clones in this sample may be carry-over from other donors' samples. Each CDR3 is given with its conserved first and last residue. The D gene is left open where the match is weak. Clone sizes are given selectively: once, few, many, or a class where the clone is expanded.

TRBJ1-2 14 NA NA TRBV5-1 TGCGCCAGCAGCTTGGGTGTCCTAGGCTATGGCTACACCTTC CASSLGVLGYGYTF
TRBJ2-7 14 NA NA TRBV5-1 TGCGCCAGCAGCTTGGGTCCCGGTGGGGCCGAGCAGTACTTC CASSLGPGGAEQYF
TRBJ2-7 14 TRBD1 once TRBV18 TGTGCCAGCTCACCCGGGACAGGGGTCGCCGAGCAGTACTTC CASSPGTGVAEQYF
TRBJ2-5 17 TRBD2 NA TRBV4-1 TGCGCCAGCAGCCAAGGAGGACTAGCGGGGATGAAAGAGACCCAGTACTTC CASSQGGLAGMKETQYF
TRBJ1-1 13 NA NA TRBV6-1 TGTGCCAGCAGTGCTATGGAGAACACTGAAGCTTTCTTT CASSAMENTEAFF
TRBJ1-5 15 NA NA TRBV28 TGTGCCAGCACCCCCGCCAGGTCGGGCAATCAGCCCCAGCATTTT CASTPARSGNQPQHF
TRBJ1-2 15 NA NA TRBV5-4 TGTGCCAGCAGCTTGGGCGGACGGTCCAACTATGGCTACACCTTC CASSLGGRSNYGYTF
TRBJ2-3 15 TRBD2 NA TRBV30 TGTGCCTGGGGGCTCGGGAGGGCGGGGACAGATACGCAGTATTTT CAWGLGRAGTDTQYF
TRBJ2-5 15 TRBD1 few TRBV7-2 TGTGCCAGCAGCTCCCGACCAGGGGGCGAAGAGACCCAGTACTTC CASSSRPGGEETQYF
TRBJ1-6 12 NA NA TRBV2 TGTGCCACCGGGACGGGCAATTCACCCCTCCACTTT CATGTGNSPLHF
TRBJ2-2 16 TRBD1 NA TRBV7-9 TGTGCCAGCAGCCCTTGGGGGACAGGAAACACCGGGGAGCTGTTTTTT CASSPWGTGNTGELFF